These 30 T cell receptor beta chains share one sample of origin, sequenced in a study of T cell responses to AZD1222 COVID-19 vaccine. Libraries were prepared by immunoSEQ multiplex PCR; TCRdb keeps only in-frame clonotypes and omits some of them. The sample gives 90,000 to 100,000 clones, 85% to 90% of which show up once; 3.7% is in the top ten. The source was peripheral blood, collected on day 0 of AZD1222 vaccination. The receptors stem from an adult in good health.

The CDR3 sequence: CASSYSQASLYF. CDR3 sequence (DNA): TGTGCCAGCAGCTACTCCCAGGCTTCTCTGTACTTC. The chain joins TRBV16 to TRBJ2-7; no reliable D call. Germline-derived CDR1 and CDR2 are KGHSY and FQNENV. With 5 bases removed from V and 12 bases from J, the gap between germline ends came to 17 bases. The CDR3 runs to 12 residues.

This sequence joins TRBV18 and TRBJ1-1; D is uncertain. The CDR3 contains 14 residues. From germline, CDR1 is KGHSH and CDR2 LQKENI. V lost 0 bases and J lost 1, with 6 bases in between. This chain's CDR3 is CASSPPLPNTEAFF. CDR3 bases: TGTGCCAGCTCACCACCACTTCCGAACACTGAAGCTTTCTTT.

Only one count was recorded for this clone. The chain combines TRBV7-9 with TRBJ1-1; D is unresolved. CDR3 length equals 11 residues. Germline CDR1 is SEHNR and CDR2 is FQNEAQ (reference sequence). V lost 2 bases and J lost 3, with 1 base in between. The CDR3 DNA reads as TGTGCCAGCAGCTTATACACTGAAGCTTTCTTT. Amino acid sequence: CASSLYTEAFF. Variable domain in full (rest from reference TRBV7-9 and TRBJ1-1): DTGVSQNPRHKITKRGQNVTFRCDPISEHNRLYWYRQTLGQGPEFLTYFQNEAQLEKSRLLSDRFSAERPKGSFSTLEIQRTEQGDSAMYLCASSLYTEAFFGQGTRLTVV.

The V call is TRBV7-8, the J call TRBJ2-7, with 7 nucleotides matching TRBD1. Germline V gene data show CDR1 as SGHVS and CDR2 as FQNEAQ. This CDR3 region has 14 residues. Trimming at V came to 5 bases and at J to 3 bases, leaving 7 bases not matched to a gene. The CDR3 loop is CASSAQTGLYEQYF. For the CDR3, the DNA is TGTGCCAGCAGCGCTCAGACAGGGCTCTACGAGCAGTACTTC.

J is TRBJ1-1 and V is TRBV4-3; no reliable D call. The CDR3 covers 19 residues. Germline assignment: CDR1 LGHNA and CDR2 YSLEER. Trimming cost V 1 base and J 2 bases, with 23 bases left between them. CDR3 sequence reads: CASSQAGSGRASANTEAFF. The DNA of the CDR3 is TGCGCCAGCAGCCAAGCCGGATCCGGCCGCGCCTCTGCTAACACTGAAGCTTTCTTT.

The V gene is TRBV29-1, the J gene TRBJ1-2, with 8 bases aligning to TRBD1. J gave up 3 bases and V 7 bases, and 7 bases lay outside the gene matches. Germline CDR1 SQVTM, CDR2 ANQGSEA. This CDR3 is built from 13 residues. This chain's CDR3 is CSAEDRDDYGYTF. As DNA, the CDR3 is TGCAGCGCCGAGGACAGGGACGACTATGGCTACACCTTC. Supplemented by reference TRBV29-1 and TRBJ1-2, the full variable domain reads SAVISQKPSRDICQRGTSLTIQCQVDSQVTMMFWYRQQPGQSLTLIATANQGSEATYESGFVIDKFPISRPNLTFSTLTVSNMSPEDSSIYLCSAEDRDDYGYTFGSGTRLTVV.

The chain links TRBV28 to TRBJ1-1, with TRBD1 matching 8 bases. V dropped 4 bases and J dropped 2; count of bases not matched to a gene: 6. Germline assignment: CDR1 MDHEN and CDR2 SYDVKM. This CDR3 contains 15 residues. The CDR3 DNA sequence: TGTGCCAGCAGTTCGCAGGACAGGGCCAACACTGAAGCTTTCTTT. It encodes CASSSQDRANTEAFF.

The rearrangement joins TRBV6-5 to TRBJ2-1; 8 nucleotides match TRBD1. Germline V gene data show CDR1 as MNHEY and CDR2 as SVGAGI. The length of the CDR3 is 13 residues. The ends lost 6 bases at V and 6 bases at J; junction bases unmatched: 4. CDR3 protein: CASRQGEGNEQFF. The CDR3 nucleotides are TGTGCCAGCAGACAGGGGGAAGGCAATGAGCAGTTCTTC.

The chain joins TRBV2 to TRBJ1-5; maybe TRBD1 (5 bases). The CDR3 contains 15 residues. CDR1 is SNHLY, CDR2 FYNNEI, per germline. V was clipped by 3 bases and J by 7 bases, with 16 bases between them. The CDR3 loop is CASSESGQGIQPQHF. The CDR3 nucleotides read TGTGCCAGCAGTGAGTCGGGGCAGGGAATACAGCCCCAGCATTTT.

The chain uses TRBV27 and TRBJ2-7; D ambiguous. The CDR3 length is 17 residues. Germline V lookup: CDR1 MNHEY, CDR2 SMNVEV (reference sequence). Deletions cut 2 bases from V and 1 base from J, with 18 bases between. CDR3 nucleotides: TGTGCCAGCAGTTTAAAGGCCCCCCGCAGCCGGTCCTACGAGCAGTACTTC. Protein: CASSLKAPRSRSYEQYF.

This rearrangement joins TRBV19 to TRBJ1-4; 7 nucleotides align to TRBD1. The V segment lost 6 bases and the J segment 14 bases; nucleotides outside the gene matches: 9. The length of the CDR3 is 12 residues. The germline CDR1 and CDR2 sequences are LNHDA and SQIVND (reference sequence). The CDR3 loop reads CASRSRQGGLFF. CDR3 DNA: TGTGCCAGTAGGAGCCGACAGGGTGGGCTGTTTTTT.

The chain employs TRBV11-3 and TRBJ2-3; D remains ambiguous. CDR1 and CDR2 from the germline V gene are SGHNT and YENEEA. CDR3 length: 14 amino acids. V was pared by 1 base and J by 2 bases, with 7 bases between. The chain's CDR3 is CASSLARTTDTQYF. CDR3 coding DNA: TGTGCCAGCAGCTTAGCTCGGACCACAGATACGCAGTATTTT.

The genes are TRBV28 and TRBJ2-5; 8 bases agree with TRBD2. The CDR3 extends over 15 amino acids. J gave up 5 bases and V 3 bases, and 8 bases lay outside the gene matches. Germline V CDR1 and CDR2: MDHEN, SYDVKM. The CDR3, as DNA: TGTGCCAGCAGTTTTTACGGGGGGGGTTGGGAGACCCAGTACTTC. Translating it yields CASSFYGGGWETQYF. The variable domain in full, completed from reference TRBV28 and TRBJ2-5, reads DVKVTQSSRYLVKRTGEKVFLECVQDMDHENMFWYRQDPGLGLRLIYFSYDVKMKEKGDIPEGYSVSREKKERFSLILESASTNQTSMYLCASSFYGGGWETQYFGPGTRLLVL.

The chain combines TRBV28 with TRBJ1-5, with a tentative D call TRBD1 (6 bases). The V gene's germline CDR1 is MDHEN and CDR2 SYDVKM. Between the trimmed V and J ends, which lost 3 bases and 7 bases, there was a span of 16 bases. This CDR3 has 15 residues. CDR3 in DNA: TGTGCCAGCAGTTTCACTGAAGGGGGTTTACAGCCCCAGCATTTT. Its translation: CASSFTEGGLQPQHF.

The rearrangement joins TRBV9 to TRBJ1-2; D not certain. CDR1 and CDR2 from the germline V gene are SGDLS and YYNGEE. V lost 4 bases and J lost 8, with 15 bases in between. The CDR3 is made up of 13 amino acids. The CDR3 bases are TGTGCCAGCAGCTCTACGGCCCAAAGGGGCTACACCTTC. Translating gives CASSSTAQRGYTF.

V gene TRBV9 combines with J gene TRBJ1-2; D remains unclear. CDR1 and CDR2 from the germline V gene are SGDLS and YYNGEE. The V end lost 3 bases, the J end lost 2 bases, and 11 bases lay between the germline ends. The CDR3 extends over 14 amino acids. CDR3 bases: TGTGCCAGCAGCGAGGCCCCCAGGAACTATGGCTACACCTTC. Its translation: CASSEAPRNYGYTF. Based on the CDR3 plus reference TRBV9 and TRBJ1-2, the full variable domain is DSGVTQTPKHLITATGQRVTLRCSPRSGDLSVYWYQQSLDQGLQFLIQYYNGEERAKGNILERFSAQQFPDLHSELNLSSLELGDSALYFCASSEAPRNYGYTFGSGTRLTVV.

This clone was counted a single time. The V gene is TRBV5-1, the J gene TRBJ2-5; 9 nucleotides agree with TRBD2. CDR3 size: 14 residues. Germline assignment: CDR1 SGHRS and CDR2 YFSETQ. After removal of 0 bases from V and 5 bases from J, the junction contained 2 bases not matched to a gene. The CDR3 DNA follows: TGCGCCAGCAGCTTGGGCAGCGGGGGGGAGACCCAGTACTTC. Protein: CASSLGSGGETQYF.

The chain links TRBV29-1 to TRBJ1-5, with D unresolved. The CDR3 has 13 amino acids. Looked up from germline, CDR1 is SQVTM and CDR2 is ANQGSEA. Trimming stripped 1 base from V and 1 base from J, with 5 bases between. In nucleotides, the CDR3 is TGCAGCGTTGAAGTTGGGAGCAATCAGCCCCAGCATTTT. Its protein product is CSVEVGSNQPQHF.

The chain is built from TRBV2 and TRBJ2-3, with no clear D. The CDR3 length is 13 residues. Germline V gives CDR1 SNHLY, CDR2 FYNNEI. V lost 6 bases, J lost 7 bases, and 14 bases lay in between. CDR3: CASRSPTPNTQYF. As DNA, the CDR3 is TGTGCCAGCAGGTCCCCGACACCAAATACGCAGTATTTT.

The V and J genes are TRBV9 and TRBJ2-3; TRBD1 matches at 11 bases. The V gene's germline CDR1 is SGDLS and CDR2 YYNGEE. The CDR3 spans 15 residues. Trimming removed 3 bases from V and 4 bases from J; junction bases left unmatched: 4. The CDR3 loop reads CASSEPGQGADTQYF. The CDR3 DNA follows: TGTGCCAGCAGCGAACCGGGACAGGGGGCAGATACGCAGTATTTT.

V and J are TRBV28 and TRBJ1-2; no clear D gene. Trimming left V 8 bases short and J 3 bases short, with 10 bases between. The CDR3 extends over 12 amino acids. The germline V gene encodes CDR1 MDHEN and CDR2 SYDVKM. CDR3 nucleotide sequence: TGTGCCAGCGCCCCCAGAGACTATGGCTACACCTTC. Amino acids: CASAPRDYGYTF.

The chain is built from TRBV28 and TRBJ1-2; D not resolved. The CDR3 runs 12 residues. CDR1 and CDR2 from the germline V gene are MDHEN and SYDVKM. V lost 5 bases and J lost 4, with 8 bases in between. CDR3 nucleotides: TGTGCCAGCAGTCGGAGGCCCTATGGCTACACCTTC. This codes for CASSRRPYGYTF.

V is TRBV29-1 and J is TRBJ1-4; D call uncertain. The CDR3 spans 12 residues. V was clipped by 4 bases and J by 7 bases, with 10 bases between them. The germline V gene has CDR1 SQVTM and CDR2 ANQGSEA. CDR3 coding DNA: TGCAGCGTTGCACAGTTAGGTGAAAAACTGTTTTTT. Protein: CSVAQLGEKLFF.

This clone was counted a few times. The chain carries TRBV7-3 and TRBJ2-3; 11 bases fit TRBD2. The germline V gene encodes CDR1 SGHTA and CDR2 FQGTGA. The CDR3 is 15 amino acids. Trimming took 4 bases from V and 4 from J; bases not matched to a gene: 4. CDR3 amino acids: CASSSTSGESDTQYF. In nucleotides, the CDR3 is TGTGCCAGCAGCTCGACTAGCGGGGAGTCAGATACGCAGTATTTT. Together with reference TRBV7-3 and TRBJ2-3, the CDR3 gives the full variable domain: GAGVSQTPSNKVTEKGKYVELRCDPISGHTALYWYRQSLGQGPEFLIYFQGTGAADDSGLPNDRFFAVRPEGSVSTLKIQRTERGDSAVYLCASSSTSGESDTQYFGPGTRLTVL.

The V and J genes are TRBV9 and TRBJ1-1; no firm D call. Germline lookup yields CDR1 SGDLS and CDR2 YYNGEE. The CDR3 has 15 residues. The V and J ends lost 1 base and 1 base respectively, with 11 bases between them. CDR3 DNA sequence: TGTGCCAGCAGCGTATTTGTAGGAGGGAACACTGAAGCTTTCTTT. It is translated as CASSVFVGGNTEAFF. Full variable domain (outside the CDR3, taken from reference TRBV9 and TRBJ1-1): DSGVTQTPKHLITATGQRVTLRCSPRSGDLSVYWYQQSLDQGLQFLIQYYNGEERAKGNILERFSAQQFPDLHSELNLSSLELGDSALYFCASSVFVGGNTEAFFGQGTRLTVV.

The chain employs TRBV2 and TRBJ1-2; D is uncertain. The length of the CDR3 is 13 residues. The germline V gene encodes CDR1 SNHLY and CDR2 FYNNEI. Trimming took off 3 bases at V and 0 bases at J, with 5 bases between the two ends. CDR3 in amino acids: CASSEEANYGYTF. The CDR3 bases are TGTGCCAGCAGTGAGGAGGCTAACTATGGCTACACCTTC.

The V gene is TRBV5-8, the J gene TRBJ1-5; 7 bases map to TRBD1. The CDR3 is 16 residues long. Germline CDR1 reads SGHTS; CDR2 reads YDEGEE. Trimming at V came to 2 bases and at J to 4 bases, leaving 9 bases not matched to a gene. The CDR3 sequence is CASSFEAGGLNQPQHF. In DNA form, the CDR3 reads TGTGCCAGCAGCTTTGAGGCAGGGGGGCTGAATCAGCCCCAGCATTTT.

V usage is TRBV30 and J usage is TRBJ2-7; TRBD2 matches at 11 bases. V was pared by 6 bases and J by 7 bases, with 8 bases of the junction left unmatched. This CDR3 is 13 amino acids long. Germline CDR1 is GTSNPN and CDR2 is SVGIG (reference sequence). The CDR3 coding sequence is TGTGCCTGTACCACTAGCGGGGGTGTGGAGCAGTACTTC. Translating gives CACTTSGGVEQYF.

V and J are TRBV29-1 and TRBJ1-6; 7 bases match TRBD1. V lost 6 bases, J lost 3 bases, and 5 bases stayed unmatched. Germline V lookup: CDR1 SQVTM, CDR2 ANQGSEA. The length of the CDR3 is 14 residues. In DNA, the CDR3 is TGCAGCGTACGGGACAGAAGCTATAATTCACCCCTCCACTTT. It specifies CSVRDRSYNSPLHF.

The gene calls are TRBV28 and TRBJ1-2, with TRBD1 as a possible D gene (5 bases). The V gene lost 7 bases and the J gene lost 2 bases, with 20 bases spanning the gap. The V gene's germline CDR1 is MDHEN and CDR2 SYDVKM. CDR3 length: 16 amino acids. CDR3 amino acids: CASTWGGTYGNYGYTF. The CDR3, as DNA: TGTGCCAGCACCTGGGGGGGGACCTACGGGAACTATGGCTACACCTTC.